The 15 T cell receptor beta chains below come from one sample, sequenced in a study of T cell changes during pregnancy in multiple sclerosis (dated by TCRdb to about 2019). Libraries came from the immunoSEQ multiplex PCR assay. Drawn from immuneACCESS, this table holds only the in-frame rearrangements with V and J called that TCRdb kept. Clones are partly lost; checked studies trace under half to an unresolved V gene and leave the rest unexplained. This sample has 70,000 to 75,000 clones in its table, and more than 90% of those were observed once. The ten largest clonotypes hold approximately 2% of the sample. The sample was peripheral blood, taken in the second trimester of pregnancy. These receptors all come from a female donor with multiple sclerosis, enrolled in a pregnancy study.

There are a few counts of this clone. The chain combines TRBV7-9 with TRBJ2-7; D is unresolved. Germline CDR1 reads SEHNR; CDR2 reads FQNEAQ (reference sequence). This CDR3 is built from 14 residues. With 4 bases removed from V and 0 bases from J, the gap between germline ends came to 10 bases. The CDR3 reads CASSSSSSSYEQYF. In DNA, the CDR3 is TGTGCCAGCAGCTCCTCATCGAGCTCCTACGAGCAGTACTTC.

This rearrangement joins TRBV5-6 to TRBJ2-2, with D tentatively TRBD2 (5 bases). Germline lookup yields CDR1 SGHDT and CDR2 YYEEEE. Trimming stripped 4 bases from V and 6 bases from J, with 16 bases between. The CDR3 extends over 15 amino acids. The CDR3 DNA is TGTGCCAGCAGCGTCCCGGGCCCCGGGGCCGGGGAGCTGTTTTTT. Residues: CASSVPGPGAGELFF.

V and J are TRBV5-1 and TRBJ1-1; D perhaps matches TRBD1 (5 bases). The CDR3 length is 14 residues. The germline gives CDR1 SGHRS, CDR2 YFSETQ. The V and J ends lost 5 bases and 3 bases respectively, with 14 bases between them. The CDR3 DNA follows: TGCGCCAGCAGTTCCGACAGACTGTACACTGAAGCTTTCTTT. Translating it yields CASSSDRLYTEAFF.

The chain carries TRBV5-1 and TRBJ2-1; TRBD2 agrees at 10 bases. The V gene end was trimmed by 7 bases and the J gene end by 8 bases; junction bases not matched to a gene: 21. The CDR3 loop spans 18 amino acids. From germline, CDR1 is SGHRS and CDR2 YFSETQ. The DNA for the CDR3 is TGCGCCAGCGCCCTAGGGACTAGCGCCATTTTCGTAGCTGATGAGCAGTTCTTC. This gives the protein CASALGTSAIFVADEQFF.

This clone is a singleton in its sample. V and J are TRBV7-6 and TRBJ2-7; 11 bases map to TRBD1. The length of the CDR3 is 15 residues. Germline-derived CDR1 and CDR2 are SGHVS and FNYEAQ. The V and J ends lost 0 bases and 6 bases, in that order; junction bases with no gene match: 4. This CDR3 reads CASSLAGTGGGEQYF. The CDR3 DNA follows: TGTGCCAGCAGCTTAGCGGGGACAGGGGGAGGCGAGCAGTACTTC. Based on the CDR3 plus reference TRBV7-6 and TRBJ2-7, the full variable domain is GAGVSQSPRYKVTKRGQDVALRCDPISGHVSLYWYRQALGQGPEFLTYFNYEAQQDKSGLPNDRFSAERPEGSISTLTIQRTEQRDSAMYRCASSLAGTGGGEQYFGPGTRLTVT.

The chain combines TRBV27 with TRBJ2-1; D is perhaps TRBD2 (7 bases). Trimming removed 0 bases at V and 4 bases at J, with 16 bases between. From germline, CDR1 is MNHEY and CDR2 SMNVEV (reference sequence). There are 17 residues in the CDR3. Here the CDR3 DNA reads TGTGCCAGCAGTTTATCGAGGAGACGGGGGGCGTACAATGAGCAGTTCTTC. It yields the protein CASSLSRRRGAYNEQFF.

The CDR3 here is CATSRDIRETQYF. The CDR3 DNA is TGTGCCACCAGCAGAGACATTCGGGAGACCCAGTACTTC. The chain is built from TRBV15 and TRBJ2-5; no definite D call. V was trimmed by 0 bases and J by 5 bases, leaving 7 bases between them. Germline CDR1 reads LNHNV; CDR2 reads YYDKDF (reference sequence). The length of the CDR3 is 13 residues. Drawing the rest from reference TRBV15 and TRBJ2-5, the complete variable domain is DAMVIQNPRYQVTQFGKPVTLSCSQTLNHNVMYWYQQKSSQAPKLLFHYYDKDFNNEADTPDNFQSRRPNTSFCFLDIRSPGLGDTAMYLCATSRDIRETQYFGPGTRLLVL.

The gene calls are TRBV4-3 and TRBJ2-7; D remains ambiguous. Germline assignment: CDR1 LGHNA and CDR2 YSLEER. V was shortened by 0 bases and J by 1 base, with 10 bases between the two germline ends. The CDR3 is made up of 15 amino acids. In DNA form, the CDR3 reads TGCGCCAGCAGCCAAGAAGGCGGCAGTTCCTACGAGCAGTACTTC. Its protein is CASSQEGGSSYEQYF.

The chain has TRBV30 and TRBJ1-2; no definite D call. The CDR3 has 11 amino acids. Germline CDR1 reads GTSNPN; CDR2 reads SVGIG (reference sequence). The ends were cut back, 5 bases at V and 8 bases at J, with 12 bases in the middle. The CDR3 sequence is CAWGRPGGYTF. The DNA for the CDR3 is TGTGCCTGGGGCAGACCGGGAGGCTACACCTTC.

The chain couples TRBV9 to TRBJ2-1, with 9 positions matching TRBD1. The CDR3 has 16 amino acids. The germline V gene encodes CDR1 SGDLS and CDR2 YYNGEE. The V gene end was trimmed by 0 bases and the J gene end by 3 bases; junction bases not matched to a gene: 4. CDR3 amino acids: CASSVAPTGGYNEQFF. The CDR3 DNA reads TGTGCCAGCAGCGTAGCCCCGACAGGGGGCTACAATGAGCAGTTCTTC. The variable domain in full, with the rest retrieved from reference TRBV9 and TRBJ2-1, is DSGVTQTPKHLITATGQRVTLRCSPRSGDLSVYWYQQSLDQGLQFLIQYYNGEERAKGNILERFSAQQFPDLHSELNLSSLELGDSALYFCASSVAPTGGYNEQFFGPGTRLTVL.

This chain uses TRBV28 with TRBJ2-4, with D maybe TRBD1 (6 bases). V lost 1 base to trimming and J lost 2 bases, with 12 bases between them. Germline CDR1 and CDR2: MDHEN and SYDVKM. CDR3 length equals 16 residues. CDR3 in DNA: TGTGCCAGCAGTTTATTCCCAGGGACATCCAAAAACATTCAGTACTTC. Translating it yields CASSLFPGTSKNIQYF.

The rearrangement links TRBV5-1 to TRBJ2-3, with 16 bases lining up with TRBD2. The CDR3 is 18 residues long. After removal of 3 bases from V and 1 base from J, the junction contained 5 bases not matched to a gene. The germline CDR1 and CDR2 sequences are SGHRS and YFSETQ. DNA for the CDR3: TGCGCCAGCAGCTCGGGACTAGCGGGAGGGCCAGGCACAGATACGCAGTATTTT. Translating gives CASSSGLAGGPGTDTQYF.

The CDR3 spells CASTDGSSYNSPLHF. The CDR3 DNA is TGTGCCAGCACCGACGGGAGCTCCTATAATTCACCCCTCCACTTT. The V and J genes are TRBV6-5 and TRBJ1-6; D is undetermined. Germline CDR1 reads MNHEY; CDR2 reads SVGAGI. The CDR3 contains 15 residues. The V and J ends lost 7 bases and 0 bases respectively, with 10 bases between them.

CDR3 in amino acids: CASSFIAGTSGNEQYF. The CDR3 coding sequence is TGTGCCAGCAGCTTCATTGCCGGGACTAGCGGGAACGAGCAGTACTTC. The gene calls are TRBV4-2 and TRBJ2-7; 13 bases align to TRBD2. CDR3 length: 16 residues. Trimming cost V 5 bases and J 5 bases; bases outside gene matches: 9. The V gene's germline CDR1 is LGHNA and CDR2 YNFKEQ.

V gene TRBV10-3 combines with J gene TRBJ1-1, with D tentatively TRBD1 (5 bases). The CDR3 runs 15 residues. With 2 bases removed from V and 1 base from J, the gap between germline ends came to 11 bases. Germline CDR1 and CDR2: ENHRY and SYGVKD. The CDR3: CAISEPQVGNTEAFF. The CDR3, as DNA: TGTGCCATCAGTGAGCCACAGGTTGGGAACACTGAAGCTTTCTTT.